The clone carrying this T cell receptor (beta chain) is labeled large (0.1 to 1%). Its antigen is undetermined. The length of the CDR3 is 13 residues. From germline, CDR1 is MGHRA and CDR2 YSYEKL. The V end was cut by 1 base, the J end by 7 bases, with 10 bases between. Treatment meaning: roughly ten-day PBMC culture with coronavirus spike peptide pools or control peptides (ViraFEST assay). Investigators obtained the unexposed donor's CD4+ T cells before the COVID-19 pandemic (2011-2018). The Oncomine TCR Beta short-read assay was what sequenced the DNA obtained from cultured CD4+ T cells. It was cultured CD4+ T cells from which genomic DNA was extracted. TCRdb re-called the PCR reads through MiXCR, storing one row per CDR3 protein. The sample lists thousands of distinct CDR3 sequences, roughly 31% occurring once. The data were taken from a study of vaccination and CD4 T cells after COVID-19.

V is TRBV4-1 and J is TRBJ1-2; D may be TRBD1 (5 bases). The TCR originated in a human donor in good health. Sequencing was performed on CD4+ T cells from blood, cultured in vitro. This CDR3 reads CASSQGTFGGYTF. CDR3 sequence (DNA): TGCGCCAGCAGCCAAGGGACATTCGGTGGCTACACCTTC.